This T cell receptor (beta chain) was obtained from a study of CD8+CD57+ T cells in acquired aplastic anemia. This clonotype appeared many times. The CDR3 consists of 15 residues. CDR1 is SGHAT, CDR2 FQDESV, per germline (reference sequence). V was clipped by 3 bases and J by 3 bases; unmatched bases: 4. Profiling of TCR beta VDJ combinations and CDR3 sequences used genomic DNA as template. TCRdb redid the calling of the reads with MiXCR, one entry per CDR3 protein. The repertoire holds over 250,000 distinct CDR3 sequences, approximately 58% seen once, with roughly 1.3% in the top ten. Sequencing was done on patients that had shown CD8+CD57+ cell expansion by flow cytometry.

The material sequenced was sorted CD4+, CD8+, or CD8+CD57+ T cells (not recorded which) from PBMCs. The clonotype originates from a human donor with aplastic anemia. This chain links TRBV11-1 with TRBJ2-7; 11 nucleotides agree with TRBD2. CDR3: CASSFALAGGYEQYF. As DNA, the CDR3 is TGTGCCAGCAGCTTTGCGCTAGCGGGGGGCTACGAGCAGTACTTC.